What follows describes a single T cell receptor (beta chain). This CDR3 is built from 15 residues. The V and J ends lost 3 bases and 2 bases respectively, with 11 bases between them. Looked up from germline, CDR1 is MDHEN and CDR2 is SYDVKM. This specimen belongs to a study of blood T cell repertoires in COVID-19. Libraries were prepared by immunoSEQ multiplex PCR; TCRdb keeps only in-frame clonotypes and omits some of them. The sample holds approximately 84,000 clones, more than 65% seen once. The chain joins TRBV28 to TRBJ2-1; D perhaps matches TRBD1 (6 bases). The TCR comes from a human donor in a cohort sampled during active COVID-19. The sequencing input was peripheral blood. CDR3 sequence (DNA): TGTGCCAGCAGTTTGGCCAGGGGTACCTACAATGAGCAGTTCTTC. Its protein is CASSLARGTYNEQFF.